Below, 6 T cell receptor beta chains from the same sample are listed, as sequenced in a study of T cells after yellow fever vaccination. Using its own MiXCR run on the 5' RACE reads, TCRdb lists one record per CDR3 protein. The sample lists some 340,000 distinct CDR3 sequences; around a tenth were seen once. The material sequenced was CD4+ T cells sorted from PBMCs, taken 45 days after the yellow fever booster vaccination. These receptors all come from a man aged 18 to 29 who received the YFV17D yellow fever vaccine.

The chain carries TRBV6-1 and TRBJ2-2, with 10 bases lining up with TRBD1. From germline, CDR1 is MNHNS and CDR2 SASEGT. The CDR3 contains 15 residues. V shed 0 bases, J shed 6 bases, and the junction held 1 base outside the gene matches. CDR3 nucleotide sequence: TGTGCCAGCAGTGAAGCCGGGACAGGGGCCGGGGAGCTGTTTTTT. Protein: CASSEAGTGAGELFF.

The chain has TRBV20-1 and TRBJ2-7, with no clear D. CDR1 is DFQATT, CDR2 SNEGSKA, per germline (reference sequence). The CDR3 runs to 11 residues. Trimming removed 0 bases from V and 6 bases from J, with 6 bases in between. As DNA, the CDR3 is TGCAGTGCTAGAGAGGTTGGCGAGCAGTACTTC. This sequence encodes CSAREVGEQYF.

This clonotype was detected only a few times. The rearrangement uses TRBV6-2 or TRBV6-3 and TRBJ2-7; no reliable D call. Germline CDR1 MNHEY, CDR2 SVGEGT. The CDR3 is 13 residues long. Trimming took 5 bases from V and 0 from J, leaving 8 bases between them. CDR3 amino acids: CASSPQSSYEQYV. The CDR3 DNA reads TGTGCCAGCAGTCCACAAAGCTCCTACGAGCAGTACGTC.

This clonotype was found a few times. The chain uses TRBV18 and TRBJ2-4, with D uncertain. V lost 2 bases and J 10 bases, leaving 15 bases between the germline ends. This CDR3 comprises 14 residues. The germline V gene encodes CDR1 KGHSH and CDR2 LQKENI. The CDR3 region is CASSPLGSGSIQYF. The CDR3 DNA sequence: TGTGCCAGCTCACCATTGGGGTCCGGTTCAATTCAGTACTTC.

The chain joins TRBV7-9 to TRBJ2-7, with 9 nucleotides matching TRBD1. J lost 1 base, V lost 3 bases, and 7 bases had no gene match. Germline CDR1 SEHNR, CDR2 FQNEAQ (reference sequence). The CDR3 contains 16 residues. CDR3 in DNA: TGTGCCAGCAGCTTCCTACTAGGACAGGGGTCCTACGAGCAGTACGTC. This codes for CASSFLLGQGSYEQYV.

This clonotype was observed a handful of times. This rearrangement joins TRBV7-2 to TRBJ2-5; maybe TRBD2 (7 bases). V dropped 4 bases and J dropped 5 bases, with 14 bases sitting between them. From germline, CDR1 is SGHTA and CDR2 FQGNSA. The length of the CDR3 is 14 residues. The CDR3 spells CASSSPGGAETQYF. The CDR3, as DNA: TGTGCCAGCAGCTCACCGGGGGGCGCGGAGACCCAGTACTTC. Using reference TRBV7-2 and TRBJ2-5 for the parts outside the CDR3, the full variable domain is GAGVSQSPSNKVTEKGKDVELRCDPISGHTALYWYRQSLGQGLEFLIYFQGNSAPDKSGLPSDRFSAERTGGSVSTLTIQRTQQEDSAVYLCASSSPGGAETQYFGPGTRLLVL.